Listed below are T cell receptor beta chains from one sample, sequenced in a study of cytomegalovirus exposure and HLA in healthy donors. The data were produced by immunoSEQ multiplex PCR, yet TCRdb's version contains in-frame clones alone and is incomplete. The data contain fewer than 150,000 clones, around 75% of them singletons. The sample comprised PBMCs. The receptor source for this set is a man aged 25 to 45 in good health and CMV-seronegative. CDR3s include the opening cysteine and the closing phenylalanine or tryptophan. A D gene is named only where the DNA matches it firmly. Only some rows state a clone size, as once, few, many or a class for expanded clones.

>TRBV5-1|.|TRBJ2-7|.
CASSFNQYEQYF
TGCGCCAGCAGCTTTAACCAGTACGAGCAGTACTTC
>TRBV15|TRBD1|TRBJ1-5|.
CATSSTGTAPSSNQPQHF
TGTGCCACCAGCAGCACCGGGACAGCGCCGTCGAGCAATCAGCCCCAGCATTTT
>TRBV2|TRBD2|TRBJ2-7|.
CASSGPPRELEQYF
TGTGCCAGCAGTGGACCGCCGCGGGAGCTCGAGCAGTACTTC
>TRBV5-4|.|TRBJ2-3|.
CASSLGGTTDTQYF
TGTGCCAGCAGCTTGGGGGGGACAACAGATACGCAGTATTTT
>TRBV7-6|TRBD2|TRBJ2-1|.
CASSLETSGRFNEQFF
TGTGCCAGCAGCCTCGAGACTAGCGGGAGGTTCAATGAGCAGTTCTTC
>TRBV25-1|TRBD1|TRBJ1-2|.
CATSTGYYGYTF
TGTGCCACCTCGACAGGGTACTATGGCTACACCTTC
>TRBV9|TRBD1|TRBJ2-7|.
CASSVGTGSSYEQYF
TGTGCCAGCAGCGTTGGGACAGGGTCGTCCTACGAGCAGTACTTC
>TRBV27|.|TRBJ1-3|once
CASSSHAGNTIYF
TGTGCCAGCAGTTCACACGCAGGAAACACCATATATTTT
>TRBV4-1|.|TRBJ1-2|.
CASSSNRGTYGYTF
TGCGCCAGCAGCTCTAACCGCGGGACCTATGGCTACACCTTC
>TRBV6-1|TRBD1|TRBJ1-1|.
CASSEPPPSGGWNTEAFF
TGTGCCAGCAGTGAACCGCCGCCATCAGGGGGGTGGAACACTGAAGCTTTCTTT
>TRBV12-1|.|TRBJ1-1|few
CASSLGTDRKMNTEAFF
TGTGCCAGCAGCTTGGGTACTGACAGAAAGATGAACACTGAAGCTTTCTTT
>TRBV30|.|TRBJ1-2|.
CAWRAPPYGYTF
TGTGCCTGGAGAGCCCCCCCATATGGCTACACCTTC
>TRBV28|.|TRBJ2-1|once
CASSWGGRDTYNEQFF
TGTGCCAGCAGTTGGGGGGGCCGCGACACCTACAATGAGCAGTTCTTC
>TRBV6-6|TRBD1|TRBJ2-1|.
CASSYSGTGISPFF
TGTGCCAGCAGTTACTCCGGGACAGGGATTTCCCCGTTCTTC
>TRBV5-1|.|TRBJ1-2|.
CASSLGTASNYGYTF
TGCGCCAGCAGCTTGGGGACAGCTTCTAACTATGGCTACACCTTC
>TRBV28|.|TRBJ1-1|few
CASSPQLGEVAEAFF
TGTGCCAGCAGTCCCCAGTTGGGAGAGGTGGCTGAAGCTTTCTTT
>TRBV6-6|.|TRBJ2-7|.
CASKPGLTRSYEQYF
TGTGCCAGCAAGCCCGGACTCACACGATCCTACGAGCAGTACTTC
>TRBV11-2|TRBD1|TRBJ1-5|.
CASRLHRGVNQPQHF
TGTGCCAGCAGACTTCACAGGGGAGTCAATCAGCCCCAGCATTTT
>TRBV9|TRBD1|TRBJ1-2|.
CASSEPRTGDYGYTF
TGTGCCAGCAGCGAGCCCCGGACAGGGGACTATGGCTACACCTTC
>TRBV30|TRBD1|TRBJ2-2|.
CAWSVRRGRTGELFF
TGTGCCTGGAGTGTACGCAGGGGGCGCACCGGGGAGCTGTTTTTT
>TRBV5-6|TRBD2|TRBJ2-7|once
CASSFGTSGSGEQYF
TGTGCCAGCAGCTTCGGGACTAGCGGGAGCGGCGAGCAGTACTTC
>TRBV7-2|.|TRBJ1-4|.
CASSLVGATNEKLFF
TGTGCCAGCAGCTTAGTCGGTGCAACTAATGAAAAACTGTTTTTT
>TRBV30|.|TRBJ2-5|.
CAWSVPGREETQYF
TGTGCCTGGAGTGTACCGGGAAGGGAGGAGACCCAGTACTTC
>TRBV27|TRBD2|TRBJ2-1|.
CASRPIAGLYNEQFF
TGTGCCAGCAGACCTATAGCGGGGCTGTACAATGAGCAGTTCTTC
>TRBV27|.|TRBJ1-5|.
CASSLRDPNQPQHF
TGTGCCAGCAGTCTGCGGGATCCCAATCAGCCCCAGCATTTT
>TRBV5-1|TRBD1|TRBJ1-2|.
CASSLAGGTGHYGYTF
TGCGCCAGCAGCTTGGCCGGCGGGACAGGGCACTATGGCTACACCTTC
>TRBV4-3|.|TRBJ2-7|.
CASSPVGGSYEQYF
TGCGCCAGCAGCCCAGTAGGGGGATCCTACGAGCAGTACTTC
>TRBV4-3|.|TRBJ2-1|.
CASSQGSIQGEGNEQFF
TGCGCCAGCAGCCAAGGTTCGATACAGGGGGAGGGCAATGAGCAGTTCTTC
>TRBV5-1|TRBD1|TRBJ1-4|.
CASSLGGTGEEKLFF
TGCGCCAGCAGCTTGGGGGGGACAGGGGAGGAAAAACTGTTTTTT
>TRBV7-2|TRBD2|TRBJ2-7|.
CASSYSGGAYEQYF
TGTGCCAGCAGCTATAGCGGGGGAGCCTACGAGCAGTACTTC
>TRBV7-9|.|TRBJ1-3|.
CASSPRRGNTIYF
TGTGCCAGCAGCCCCCGCAGAGGAAACACCATATATTTT
>TRBV4-3|.|TRBJ1-3|.
CASSHGTGNTIYF
TGCGCCAGCAGCCACGGGACTGGAAACACCATATATTTT
>TRBV5-1|.|TRBJ1-2|.
CASSLGQTYNYGYTF
TGCGCCAGCAGCTTGGGACAGACGTATAACTATGGCTACACCTTC
>TRBV7-8|.|TRBJ2-5|.
CASSLNLGAYQETQYF
TGTGCCAGCAGCTTAAACTTAGGAGCGTACCAAGAGACCCAGTACTTC
>TRBV27|.|TRBJ2-7|once
CASSLQVPPYEQYF
TGTGCCAGCAGTCTACAGGTCCCTCCCTACGAGCAGTACTTC
>TRBV7-9|TRBD2|TRBJ2-3|few
CASSFTLAGEGDTQYF
TGTGCCAGCAGCTTCACCCTAGCGGGAGAGGGGGATACGCAGTATTTT
>TRBV25-1|.|TRBJ1-1|.
CASSDWNTEAFF
TGTGCCAGCAGTGACTGGAACACTGAAGCTTTCTTT
>TRBV7-9|.|TRBJ1-2|.
CASKTDRAGGYTF
TGTGCCAGCAAGACGGACAGAGCTGGTGGCTACACCTTC
>TRBV2|TRBD2|TRBJ2-1|.
CASRTGAGSYNEQFF
TGTGCCAGCAGGACGGGAGCGGGGTCCTACAATGAGCAGTTCTTC
>TRBV7-9|TRBD1|TRBJ1-3|.
CASSHRGTGEAGNTIYF
TGTGCCAGCAGCCATCGCGGGACAGGGGAAGCTGGAAACACCATATATTTT
>TRBV9|TRBD2|TRBJ2-2|once
CASSHSSGKDTGELFF
TGTGCCAGCAGCCATTCTAGCGGGAAGGACACCGGGGAGCTGTTTTTT
>TRBV6-1|TRBD2|TRBJ2-7|.
CASSEPAGGTYEQYF
TGTGCCAGCAGTGAACCGGCGGGGGGTACCTACGAGCAGTACTTC
>TRBV7-6|.|TRBJ1-1|.
CASSLVITEAFF
TGTGCCAGCAGCTTAGTAATCACTGAAGCTTTCTTT
>TRBV30|.|TRBJ1-2|.
CAWSVETVYGYTF
TGTGCCTGGAGTGTAGAGACAGTATATGGCTACACCTTT
>TRBV11-2|TRBD1|TRBJ1-2|.
CASSTGQGGYGYTF
TGTGCCAGCAGCACGGGACAGGGTGGATATGGCTACACCTTC
>TRBV27|.|TRBJ1-2|.
CASSFTGVVDRKYGYTF
TGTGCCAGCAGTTTTACGGGGGTGGTGGATAGAAAGTATGGCTACACCTTC
>TRBV19|.|TRBJ1-1|.
CASSIIGQLEAFF
TGTGCCAGTAGTATTATTGGGCAGCTTGAAGCTTTCTTT
>TRBV7-9|TRBD1|TRBJ2-7|.
CASSPDRVEQYF
TGTGCCAGCAGCCCCGACAGGGTTGAGCAGTACTTC
>TRBV6-1|.|TRBJ1-5|few
CASSERDWGIGLHDQPQHF
TGTGCCAGCAGTGAAAGGGACTGGGGGATAGGGCTTCACGATCAGCCCCAGCATTTT
>TRBV27|.|TRBJ2-2|.
CASSYTGSTGELFF
TGTGCCAGCAGTTATACAGGGAGCACCGGGGAGCTGTTTTTT
>TRBV4-2|.|TRBJ1-2|.
CASSQEEVNYGYTF
TGTGCCAGCAGCCAAGAGGAGGTTAACTATGGCTACACCTTC
>TRBV27|.|TRBJ1-2|once
CASSLRGYNYGYTF
TGTGCCAGCAGTTTACGAGGCTATAACTATGGCTACACCTTC
>TRBV11-2|.|TRBJ2-3|.
CASSLSVLSADTQYF
TGTGCCAGCAGCTTATCGGTATTAAGCGCAGATACGCAGTATTTT
>TRBV5-1|.|TRBJ2-7|few
CASSLEGGQGWAYEQYF
TGCGCCAGCAGCTTGGAGGGAGGTCAGGGCTGGGCCTACGAGCAGTACTTC
>TRBV5-4|.|TRBJ1-3|.
CASSFSLGVSGNTIYF
TGTGCCAGCAGCTTCTCCCTCGGAGTTTCTGGAAACACCATATATTTT